This record covers a single TCR beta chain. The germline CDR1 and CDR2 sequences are PRHDT and FYEKMQ (reference sequence). This CDR3 contains 14 residues. Trimming shortened V by 4 bases and J by 0 bases, and 9 bases separated the two germline ends. Sequenced by immunoSEQ multiplex PCR; TCRdb stores in-frame clones only, minus some. The profile shows roughly 86,000 clones, 90% to 95% of them singletons. This sample was taken from a study of control samples from healthy donors and cancer patients. The gene calls are TRBV13 and TRBJ2-5; D uncertain. Sequencing was carried out using blood. The TCR sequence derives from a woman aged 25 to 39 in good health. This CDR3 reads CASSSRRNQETQYF. The CDR3 DNA is TGTGCCAGCAGCTCTAGACGGAACCAAGAGACCCAGTACTTC.